This TCR beta chain originates from a study of blood T cell repertoires in COVID-19. As for the study in general: Whether acute or convalescent, the COVID-19 samples came from the United States, Italy and Spain.

Sequencing used immunoSEQ multiplex PCR; TCRdb keeps in-frame clones, though not all of them. The profile shows a few hundred thousand clones, roughly 89% of them singletons. With regard to this clone: One end of the junction varies from germline; a read error may be responsible.

Germline V gene data show CDR1 as MGHRA and CDR2 as YSYEKL. The CDR3 has 17 amino acids. This chain connects TRBV4-1 to TRBJ2-7; possibly TRBD2 for D (5 bases). The clonotype was recovered from a woman in her thirties or forties who had recovered from COVID-19. The sample consisted of peripheral blood. The DNA for the CDR3 is TGCGCCAGCAGCGAAGACCGGCTAGCAGGAATCTGGTACGAGCAGTACTTC. Translation gives CASSEDRLAGIWYEQYF.